This paragraph covers one T cell receptor (beta chain) sequence. What it binds is unknown. These data belong to a study of type 1 regulatory T cells. About the research overall: T-allo10 is an in vitro-generated, Tr1-enriched CD4 T cell product specific for alloantigen.

V trimming: 7 bases; J trimming: 5 bases; junction bases outside the gene matches: 6. The CDR3 is 13 amino acids. Germline CDR1 GTSNPN, CDR2 SVGIG (reference sequence). TCRdb redid the calling of the reads with MiXCR, one entry per CDR3 protein. The data contain over 55,000 distinct CDR3 sequences, roughly 60% of them seen just once; the ten biggest clones take up 7% to 9.5%. The source is a human donor in good health. Sequencing input: cultured T cells, either the whole culture or a sorted T cell fraction (not recorded which). Subset described: Tr1-enriched cell product generated in vitro against host alloantigens. The rearrangement uses TRBV30 and TRBJ2-7; 12 nucleotides match TRBD1. The CDR3 reads CAFQGQGAHEQYF. Written as DNA, the CDR3 is TGTGCCTTCCAGGGACAGGGGGCGCACGAGCAGTACTTC.